This T cell receptor beta chain was recorded in a study of T cells in Graves' hyperthyroidism and ophthalmopathy. Study-wide context: The blood sample was taken at first diagnosis, before treatment began.

There were TCR beta CDR3 regions amplified from RNA transcripts. The study used the HTBI primer set for a first-round RT-PCR of the TCR CDR3. TCRdb processed the multiplex PCR reads anew with MiXCR; each CDR3 protein has one entry. The repertoire consists of roughly 570,000 distinct CDR3 sequences, with less than 20% occurring once and the leading ten covering 7.3%. This CDR3 is built from 17 residues. The V and J ends lost 0 bases and 1 base respectively, with 14 bases between them. Looked up from germline, CDR1 is KGHSH and CDR2 is LQKENI. Uncontrolled infection, other autoimmune disease, pregnancy or lactation led to exclusion. Each diagnosis was grounded in clinical symptoms, serum thyroxine and TRAb, thyroid ultrasound, and orbital computed tomography.

This sequence was found in a woman in her twenties or thirties with Graves' hyperthyroidism. This chain links TRBV18 with TRBJ2-3; D possibly uses TRBD1 or TRBD2 (5 bases each). The specimen was blood. The DNA for the CDR3 is TGTGCCAGCTCACCACCGAGGGGCACCACTCGCACAGATACGCAGTATTTT. Translated: CASSPPRGTTRTDTQYF. Supplemented by reference TRBV18 and TRBJ2-3, the full variable domain reads NAGVMQNPRHLVRRRGQEARLRCSPMKGHSHVYWYRQLPEEGLKFMVYLQKENIIDESGMPKERFSAEFPKEGPSILRIQQVVRGDSAAYFCASSPPRGTTRTDTQYFGPGTRLTVL.